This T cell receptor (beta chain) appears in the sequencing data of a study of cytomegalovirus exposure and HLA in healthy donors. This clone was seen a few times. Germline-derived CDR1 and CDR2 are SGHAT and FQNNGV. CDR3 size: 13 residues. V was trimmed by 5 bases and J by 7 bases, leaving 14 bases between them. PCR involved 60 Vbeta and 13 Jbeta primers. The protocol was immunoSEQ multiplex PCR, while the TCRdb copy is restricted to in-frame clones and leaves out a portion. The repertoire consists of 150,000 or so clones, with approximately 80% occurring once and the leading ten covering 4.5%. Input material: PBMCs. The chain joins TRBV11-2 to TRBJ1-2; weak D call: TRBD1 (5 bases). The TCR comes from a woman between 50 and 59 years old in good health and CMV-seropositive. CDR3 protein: CASSLSDSFGYTF. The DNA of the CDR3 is TGTGCCAGCAGCCTGTCAGACAGCTTTGGCTACACCTTC.